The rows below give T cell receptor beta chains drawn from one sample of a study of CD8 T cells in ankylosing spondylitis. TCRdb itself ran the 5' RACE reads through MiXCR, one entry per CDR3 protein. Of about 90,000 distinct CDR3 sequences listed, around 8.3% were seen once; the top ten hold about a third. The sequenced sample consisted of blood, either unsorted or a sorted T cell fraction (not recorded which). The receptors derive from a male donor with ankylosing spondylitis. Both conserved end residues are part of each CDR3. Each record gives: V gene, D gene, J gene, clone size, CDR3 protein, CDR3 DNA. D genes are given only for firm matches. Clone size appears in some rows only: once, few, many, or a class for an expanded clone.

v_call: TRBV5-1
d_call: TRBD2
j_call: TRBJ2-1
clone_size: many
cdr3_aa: CASSFRGLAVVSSYNEQFF
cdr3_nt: TGCGCCAGCAGCTTCCGGGGACTAGCGGTAGTTAGCTCCTACAATGAGCAGTTCTTC

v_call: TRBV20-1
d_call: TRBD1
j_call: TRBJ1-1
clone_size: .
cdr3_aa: CSAIGTGEAFF
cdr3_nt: TGCAGTGCTATCGGGACAGGTGAAGCTTTCTTT

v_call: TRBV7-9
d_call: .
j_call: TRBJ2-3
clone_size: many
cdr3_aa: CASSPGTNLDTQYF
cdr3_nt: TGTGCCAGCAGCCCCGGGACGAATCTGGATACGCAGTATTTT

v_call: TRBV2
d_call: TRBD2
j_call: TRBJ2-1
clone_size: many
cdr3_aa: CASSRTSGPSTYNEQFF
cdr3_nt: TGTGCCAGCTCAAGGACTAGCGGACCTTCTACGTACAATGAGCAGTTCTTC

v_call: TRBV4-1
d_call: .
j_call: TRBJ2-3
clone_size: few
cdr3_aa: CASSQELGQGVDTQYF
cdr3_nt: TGCGCCAGCAGCCAAGAATTGGGGCAGGGCGTAGATACGCAGTATTTT

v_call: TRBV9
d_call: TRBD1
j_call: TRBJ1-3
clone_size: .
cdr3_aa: CASSGDRVNGNTIYF
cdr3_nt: TGTGCCAGCAGCGGAGACAGGGTGAATGGAAACACCATATATTTT

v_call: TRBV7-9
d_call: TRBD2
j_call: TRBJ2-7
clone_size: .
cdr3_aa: CASSPPGRELYEQYF
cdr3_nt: TGTGCCAGCAGCCCCCCTGGGCGGGAGCTCTACGAGCAGTACTTC

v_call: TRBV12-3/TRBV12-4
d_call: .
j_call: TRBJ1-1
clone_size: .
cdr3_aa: CASTLDDTEAFF
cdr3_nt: TGTGCCAGCACCCTCGATGACACTGAAGCTTTCTTT

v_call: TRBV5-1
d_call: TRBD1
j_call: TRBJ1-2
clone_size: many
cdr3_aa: CASSPTGTGLPRGYGYTF
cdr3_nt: TGCGCCAGCAGTCCAACCGGGACAGGCCTCCCTCGAGGCTATGGCTACACCTTC

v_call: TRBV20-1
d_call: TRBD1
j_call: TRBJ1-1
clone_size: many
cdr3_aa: CSALRGDTEAFF
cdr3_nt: TGCAGTGCCCTCAGGGGGGACACTGAAGCTTTCTTT

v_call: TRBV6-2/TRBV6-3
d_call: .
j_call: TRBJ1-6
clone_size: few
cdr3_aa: CASSFGQFYNSPLHF
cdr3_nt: TGTGCCAGCAGTTTCGGACAGTTTTATAATTCACCCCTCCACTTT

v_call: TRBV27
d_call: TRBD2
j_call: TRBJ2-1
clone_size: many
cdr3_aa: CASSFSTSGNNEQFF
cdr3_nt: TGTGCCAGCAGTTTTTCAACTAGCGGAAACAATGAGCAGTTCTTC

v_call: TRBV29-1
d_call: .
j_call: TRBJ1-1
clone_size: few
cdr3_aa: CSATTGNTEAFF
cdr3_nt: TGCAGCGCCACGACAGGGAACACTGAAGCTTTCTTT

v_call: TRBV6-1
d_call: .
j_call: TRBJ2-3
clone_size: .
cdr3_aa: CASSEATAGNTDTQYF
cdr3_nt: TGTGCCAGCAGTGAAGCCACGGCGGGGAACACAGATACGCAGTATTTT

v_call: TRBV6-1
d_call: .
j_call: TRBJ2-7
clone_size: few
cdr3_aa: CASSGVGGPYEQYF
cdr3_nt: TGTGCCAGCAGTGGAGTCGGGGGTCCCTACGAGCAGTACTTC

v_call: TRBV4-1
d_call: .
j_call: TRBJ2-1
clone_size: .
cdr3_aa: CASSRVAYNEQFF
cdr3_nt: TGCGCCAGCAGCCGGGTCGCCTACAATGAGCAGTTCTTC

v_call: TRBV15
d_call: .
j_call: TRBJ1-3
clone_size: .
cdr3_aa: CATSSHSSGNTIYF
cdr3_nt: TGTGCCACCAGCAGCCACAGCTCTGGAAACACCATATATTTT

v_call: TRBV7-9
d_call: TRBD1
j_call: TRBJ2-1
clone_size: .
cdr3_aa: CASSLGPGTDNEQFF
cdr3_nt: TGTGCCAGCAGCTTAGGCCCCGGGACAGACAATGAGCAGTTCTTC

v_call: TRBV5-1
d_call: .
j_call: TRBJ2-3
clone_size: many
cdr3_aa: CASSLSGSRISTDTQYF
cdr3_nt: TGCGCCAGCAGCCTGTCAGGGTCCCGAATTAGCACAGATACGCAGTATTTT

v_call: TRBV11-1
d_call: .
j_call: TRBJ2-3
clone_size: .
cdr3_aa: CASSSLAGRGTRTDTQYF
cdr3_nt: TGTGCCAGCAGCTCCCTAGCTGGCAGGGGGACTCGGACAGATACGCAGTATTTT

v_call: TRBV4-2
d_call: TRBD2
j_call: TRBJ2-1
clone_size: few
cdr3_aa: CASSQTLAGAYNEQFF
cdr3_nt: TGTGCCAGCAGCCAAACACTAGCGGGAGCCTACAATGAGCAGTTCTTC

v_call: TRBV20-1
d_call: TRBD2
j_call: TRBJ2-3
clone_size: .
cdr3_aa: CSARDRQREGADTQYF
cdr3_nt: TGCAGTGCTAGGGACCGCCAGCGGGAGGGTGCAGATACGCAGTATTTT

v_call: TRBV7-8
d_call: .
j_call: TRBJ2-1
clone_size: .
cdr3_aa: CASSLARGSEQFF
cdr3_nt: TGTGCCAGCAGCTTAGCGCGGGGTAGTGAGCAGTTCTTC

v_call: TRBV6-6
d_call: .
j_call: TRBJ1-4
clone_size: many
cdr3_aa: CASSEGEKLFF
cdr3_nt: TGTGCCAGCAGTGAGGGGGAGAAACTGTTTTTT

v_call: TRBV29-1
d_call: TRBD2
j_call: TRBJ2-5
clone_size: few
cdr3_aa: CSVQRESVGTQYF
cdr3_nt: TGCAGCGTCCAGCGGGAGTCGGTGGGGACCCAGTACTTC

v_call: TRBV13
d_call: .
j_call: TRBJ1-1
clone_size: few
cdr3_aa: CASSRYLNTEAFF
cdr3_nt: TGTGCCAGCAGCCGATACTTGAACACTGAAGCTTTCTTT

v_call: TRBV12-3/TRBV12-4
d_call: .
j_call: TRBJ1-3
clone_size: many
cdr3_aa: CASTLGGGTGNTIYF
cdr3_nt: TGTGCCAGCACCTTAGGGGGGGGGACTGGAAACACCATATATTTT

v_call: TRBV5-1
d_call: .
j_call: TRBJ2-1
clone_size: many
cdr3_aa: CASSLRATRLKNEQFF
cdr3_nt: TGCGCCAGCAGCTTGCGGGCTACCAGGTTAAAGAATGAGCAGTTCTTC

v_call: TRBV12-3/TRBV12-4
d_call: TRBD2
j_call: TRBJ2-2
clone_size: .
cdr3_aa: CASSQLAGGTGELFF
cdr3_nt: TGTGCCAGCAGTCAACTAGCGGGGGGCACCGGGGAGCTGTTTTTT

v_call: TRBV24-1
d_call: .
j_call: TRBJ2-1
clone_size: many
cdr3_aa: CATSDLQGWNEQFF
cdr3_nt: TGTGCCACCAGTGATTTGCAGGGTTGGAATGAGCAGTTCTTC

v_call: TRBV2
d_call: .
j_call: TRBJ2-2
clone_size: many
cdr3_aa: CASAKENPGELFF
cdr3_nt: TGTGCCAGCGCAAAAGAGAACCCCGGGGAGCTGTTTTTT

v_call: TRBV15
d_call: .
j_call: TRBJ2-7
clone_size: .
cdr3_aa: CATSRLDRRYEQYF
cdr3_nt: TGTGCCACCAGCAGGCTGGACAGAAGATACGAGCAGTACTTC

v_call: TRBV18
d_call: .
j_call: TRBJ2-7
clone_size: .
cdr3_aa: CASSDRDLSYEQYF
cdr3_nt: TGTGCCAGCTCAGACCGGGACCTTTCCTACGAGCAGTACTTC

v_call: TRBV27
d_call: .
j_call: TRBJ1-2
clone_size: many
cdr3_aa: CASSFSGPFSGYTF
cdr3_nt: TGTGCCAGCAGTTTCTCCGGACCCTTTTCTGGCTACACCTTC

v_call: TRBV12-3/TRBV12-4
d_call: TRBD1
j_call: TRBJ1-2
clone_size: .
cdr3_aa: CASSRGTAYGYTF
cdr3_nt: TGTGCCAGCAGTCGCGGGACAGCTTATGGCTACACCTTC

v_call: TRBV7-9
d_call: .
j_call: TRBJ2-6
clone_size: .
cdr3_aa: CASSSPYGANVLTF
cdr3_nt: TGTGCCAGCAGCTCTCCCTATGGGGCCAACGTCCTGACTTTC

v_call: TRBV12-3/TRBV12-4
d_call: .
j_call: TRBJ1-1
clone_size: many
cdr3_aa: CASSKGGGTNTEAFF
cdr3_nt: TGTGCCAGCAGCAAGGGGGGGGGTACGAACACTGAAGCTTTCTTT

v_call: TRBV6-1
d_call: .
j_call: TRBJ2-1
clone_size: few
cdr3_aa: CASSVPGGLGNEQFF
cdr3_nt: TGTGCCAGCAGTGTCCCTGGGGGGCTTGGGAATGAGCAGTTCTTC

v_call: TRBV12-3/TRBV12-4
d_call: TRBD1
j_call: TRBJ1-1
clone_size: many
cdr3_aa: CASSLRGMNTEAFF
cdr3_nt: TGTGCCAGCAGTCTCAGGGGGATGAACACTGAAGCTTTCTTT

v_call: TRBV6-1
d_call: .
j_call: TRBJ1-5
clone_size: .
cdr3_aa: CASSLDGYSNQPQHF
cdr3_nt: TGTGCCAGCAGTCTAGACGGGTATAGCAATCAGCCCCAGCATTTT

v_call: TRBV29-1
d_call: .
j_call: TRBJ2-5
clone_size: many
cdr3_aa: CSVDFQGDETQYF
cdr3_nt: TGCAGCGTTGACTTCCAGGGAGATGAGACCCAGTACTTC

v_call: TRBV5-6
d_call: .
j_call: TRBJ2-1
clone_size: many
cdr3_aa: CASSFGQSSYNEQFF
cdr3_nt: TGTGCCAGCAGCTTTGGACAGAGCTCCTACAATGAGCAGTTCTTC

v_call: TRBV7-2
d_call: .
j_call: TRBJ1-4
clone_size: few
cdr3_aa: CASSFLNRTVNEKLFF
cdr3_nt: TGTGCCAGCAGCTTCTTGAATCGGACAGTTAATGAAAAACTGTTTTTT

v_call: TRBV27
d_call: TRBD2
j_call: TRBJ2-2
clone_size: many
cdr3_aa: CASGISGRVVNTGELFF
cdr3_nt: TGTGCCAGCGGTATTAGCGGGAGGGTTGTGAACACCGGGGAGCTGTTTTTT

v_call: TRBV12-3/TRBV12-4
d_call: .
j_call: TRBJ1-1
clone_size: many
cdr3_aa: CASSSTPGGNTEAFF
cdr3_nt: TGTGCCAGCAGTTCGACCCCTGGTGGGAACACTGAAGCTTTCTTT

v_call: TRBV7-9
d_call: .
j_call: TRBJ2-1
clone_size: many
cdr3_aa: CASSLEGGGDFYNEQFF
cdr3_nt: TGTGCCAGCAGCTTGGAAGGGGGGGGCGATTTCTACAATGAGCAGTTCTTC

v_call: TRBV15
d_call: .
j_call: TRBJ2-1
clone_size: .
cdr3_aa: CATSEGRDNNNEQFF
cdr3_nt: TGTGCCACCAGCGAAGGCCGGGACAATAACAATGAGCAGTTCTTC

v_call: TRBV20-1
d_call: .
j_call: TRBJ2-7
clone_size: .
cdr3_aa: CSALPGSSNEQYF
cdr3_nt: TGCAGTGCGCTGCCGGGATCGTCTAACGAGCAGTACTTC

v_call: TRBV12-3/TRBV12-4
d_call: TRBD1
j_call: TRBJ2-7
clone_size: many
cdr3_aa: CASSPTGTYEQYF
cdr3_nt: TGTGCCAGCAGTCCGACAGGGACCTACGAGCAGTACTTC

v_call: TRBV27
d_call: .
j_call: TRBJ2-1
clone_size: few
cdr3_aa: CASAPSGPSYNEQFF
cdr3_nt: TGTGCCAGCGCCCCCAGCGGGCCCTCCTACAATGAGCAGTTCTTC

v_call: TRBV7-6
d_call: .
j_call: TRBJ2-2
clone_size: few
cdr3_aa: CASSFWPTAAGELFF
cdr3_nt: TGTGCCAGCAGCTTTTGGCCCACAGCGGCCGGGGAGCTGTTTTTT

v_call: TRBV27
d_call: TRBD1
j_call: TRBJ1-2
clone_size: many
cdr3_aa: CASSLSHRDRGGYTF
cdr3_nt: TGTGCCAGCAGTTTATCCCACCGGGACAGGGGCGGCTACACCTTC

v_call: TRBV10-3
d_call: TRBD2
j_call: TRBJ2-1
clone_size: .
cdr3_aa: CAISAPTSGPTLEQFF
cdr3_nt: TGTGCCATCAGTGCGCCAACTAGCGGGCCTACGCTCGAGCAGTTCTTC

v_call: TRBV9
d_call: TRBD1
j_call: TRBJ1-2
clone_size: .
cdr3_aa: CASSDSYSPGGSVGYTF
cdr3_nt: TGTGCCAGCAGCGATTCGTACAGTCCAGGGGGATCCGTTGGCTACACCTTC

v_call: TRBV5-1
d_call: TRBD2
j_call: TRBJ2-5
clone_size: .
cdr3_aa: CASTPGRGLETQYF
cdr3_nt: TGCGCCAGCACCCCGGGGAGGGGCCTTGAGACCCAGTACTTC